This T cell receptor (beta chain) appears in the sequencing data of a study of cytomegalovirus exposure and HLA in healthy donors. Study-level findings and limits: Most TCR sequences were uncommon, yet certain public TCRs appeared in many donors. Researchers counted around 180 TCR beta chains as cytomegalovirus-associated.

Worth noting for this clone: Its antigen is as yet unknown.

Repertoires were generated with immunoSEQ multiplex PCR, while TCRdb's copy carries only in-frame clones and drops some. The sample holds 130,000 to 150,000 clones; approximately 87% are singletons and the top ten take under 3%. Germline V gives CDR1 SGHNT, CDR2 YYREEE (reference sequence). This CDR3 spans 15 amino acids. The V and J ends lost 0 bases and 1 base, in that order; junction bases with no gene match: 4. The chain is built from TRBV5-4 and TRBJ2-7, with 7 bases aligning to TRBD1. The clonotype was recovered from a man between 18 and 29 years old in good health and CMV-seronegative. Sequences were obtained from PBMCs. The CDR3 sequence: CASSLELGQSYEQYF. The CDR3 DNA reads as TGTGCCAGCAGCTTGGAGCTGGGACAGTCCTACGAGCAGTACTTC.